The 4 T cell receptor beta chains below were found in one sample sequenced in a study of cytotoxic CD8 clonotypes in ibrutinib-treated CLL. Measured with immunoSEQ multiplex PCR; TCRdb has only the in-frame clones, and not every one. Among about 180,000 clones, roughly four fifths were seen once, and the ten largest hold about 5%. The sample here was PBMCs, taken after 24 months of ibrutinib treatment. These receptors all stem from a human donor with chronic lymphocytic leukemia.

CDR3: CASRTGQMNTEAFF. The CDR3 bases are TGTGCCAGCAGGACCGGACAGATGAACACTGAAGCTTTCTTT. The rearrangement uses TRBV11-2 and TRBJ1-1, with a possible D match to TRBD1 (6 bases). The CDR3 has 14 amino acids. V lost 6 bases to trimming and J lost 0 bases, with 11 bases between them. Germline V gives CDR1 SGHAT, CDR2 FQNNGV. The full variable domain, rest sourced from reference TRBV11-2 and TRBJ1-1, is EAGVAQSPRYKIIEKRQSVAFWCNPISGHATLYWYQQILGQGPKLLIQFQNNGVVDDSQLPKDRFSAERLKGVDSTLKIQPAKLEDSAVYLCASRTGQMNTEAFFGQGTRLTVV.

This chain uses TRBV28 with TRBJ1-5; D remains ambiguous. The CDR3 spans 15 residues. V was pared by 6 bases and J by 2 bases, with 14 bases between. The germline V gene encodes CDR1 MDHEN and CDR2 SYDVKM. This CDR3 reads CASRGALRGNQPQHF. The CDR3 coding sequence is TGTGCCAGCAGGGGAGCTCTCCGGGGCAATCAGCCCCAGCATTTT.

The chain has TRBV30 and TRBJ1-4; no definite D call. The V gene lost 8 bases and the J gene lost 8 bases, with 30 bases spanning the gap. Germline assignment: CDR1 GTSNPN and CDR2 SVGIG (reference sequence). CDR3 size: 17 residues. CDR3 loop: CAASPGYAVGLKEKLFF. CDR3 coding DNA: TGTGCCGCAAGTCCCGGGTATGCGGTAGGGCTTAAGGAAAAACTGTTTTTT.

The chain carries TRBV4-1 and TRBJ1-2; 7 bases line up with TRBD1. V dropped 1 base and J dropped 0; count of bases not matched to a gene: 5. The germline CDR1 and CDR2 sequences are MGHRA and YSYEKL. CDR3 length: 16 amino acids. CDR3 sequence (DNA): TGCGCCAGCAGCCAAGTAGCGGGACAGCCTAACTATGGCTACACCTTC. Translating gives CASSQVAGQPNYGYTF.